This T cell receptor (beta chain) was identified during a study of CD8+ T cells in alopecia areata. Study-level background: The drug, oral tofacitinib, was given to treated patients at 5 to 10 mg twice daily. Tofacitinib exposure lasted 6 to 18 months, followed by 6 months off drug. Study-wide points: There were many expanded lesional clones persisting in scalp and blood during tofacitinib.

CDR1 is SGHRS, CDR2 YFSETQ, per germline. The length of the CDR3 is 17 residues. J gave up 0 bases and V 1 base, and 8 bases lay outside the gene matches. Concerning this clone: Its antigen remains unidentified.

The sample's treatment: oral pan-JAK inhibitor, 5-10 mg twice daily. RNA, once extracted, was reverse transcribed into cDNA for use as the sequencing template. The table came from immunoSEQ multiplex PCR; TCRdb's copy has only in-frame clones and leaves some out. The sample records 95,000 to 100,000 clones, 50% to 75% being singletons. The starting material was CD8+ T cells sorted from blood, obtained at week 4, from a patient treated with tofacitinib. This chain connects TRBV5-1 to TRBJ1-1; 8 bases fit TRBD1. The origin of this receptor is a human donor with alopecia areata. In nucleotides, the CDR3 is TGCGCCAGCAGCTTGTCGGACAGGGCTTCGGTGAACACTGAAGCTTTCTTT. Residues: CASSLSDRASVNTEAFF.